Shown below are 32 T cell receptor beta chains from a single sample sequenced in a study of T cell changes during pregnancy in multiple sclerosis. Assay: immunoSEQ multiplex PCR; the TCRdb copy retains only in-frame clones and omits some. The data hold roughly 93,000 clones, with 85% to 95% observed a single time. Here the sequenced sample was peripheral blood, taken in the first trimester of pregnancy. These receptors came from a female donor in good health, enrolled as a control in a pregnancy study.

V is TRBV7-2 and J is TRBJ2-7; tentatively, D is TRBD2 (5 bases). The CDR3 covers 13 residues. Germline CDR1 and CDR2: SGHTA and FQGNSA. V lost 3 bases and J 3 bases, leaving 9 bases between the germline ends. This CDR3 reads CASSFGGSYEQYF. CDR3 sequence (DNA): TGTGCCAGCAGCTTTGGTGGGAGCTACGAGCAGTACTTC.

The chain uses TRBV30 and TRBJ1-2; no clear D. The length of the CDR3 is 11 residues. Germline V gene lookup returns CDR1 GTSNPN and CDR2 SVGIG (reference sequence). V lost 4 bases and J 8 bases, leaving 11 bases between the germline ends. In DNA form, the CDR3 reads TGTGCCTGGAATCCCTCGGGGGGCTACACCTTC. It is translated as CAWNPSGGYTF.

The chain is built from TRBV20-1 and TRBJ2-1; 7 nucleotides match TRBD1. The CDR3 runs 11 residues. The V segment lost 5 bases and the J segment 7 bases; nucleotides outside the gene matches: 2. The germline CDR1 and CDR2 sequences are DFQATT and SNEGSKA (reference sequence). The CDR3, as DNA: TGCAGTGCTTACAGGGGAAATGAGCAGTTCTTC. This codes for CSAYRGNEQFF.

The gene calls are TRBV28 and TRBJ2-1; 9 bases are shared with TRBD1. CDR3 size: 15 residues. CDR1 and CDR2 from the germline V gene are MDHEN and SYDVKM. V lost 2 bases and J lost 6; bases outside the gene matches: 5. The CDR3 region has the DNA TGTGCCAGCAGTTTAATCGGGACAGGGTTCAATGAGCAGTTCTTC. It encodes CASSLIGTGFNEQFF.

This rearrangement joins TRBV7-2 to TRBJ1-5; 7 bases align to TRBD1. Germline V gives CDR1 SGHTA, CDR2 FQGNSA. Losses at the gene ends were 1 base for V and 6 bases for J; bases not matched to a gene: 6. The CDR3 totals 15 residues. The CDR3 nucleotides read TGTGCCAGCAGCTTAGAGGGACAGTATGGTCAGCCCCAGCATTTT. Translation: CASSLEGQYGQPQHF.

V is TRBV18 and J is TRBJ2-7, with TRBD1 as a possible D gene (5 bases). The length of the CDR3 is 15 residues. The germline V gene has CDR1 KGHSH and CDR2 LQKENI. V was cut by 2 bases and J by 7 bases, with 18 bases left in between. The CDR3 region is CASSPAGSHFLEQYF. DNA of the CDR3: TGTGCCAGCTCACCAGCAGGGTCCCATTTCTTGGAGCAGTACTTC.

The chain employs TRBV5-6 and TRBJ1-1, with D tentatively TRBD1 (6 bases). The CDR3 length is 13 residues. V lost 4 bases and J lost 3, with 10 bases in between. Germline V CDR1 and CDR2: SGHDT, YYEEEE. CDR3 sequence reads: CASSPTGYTEAFF. Here the CDR3 DNA reads TGTGCCAGCAGCCCGACAGGCTACACTGAAGCTTTCTTT.

This clone was seen a few times. The rearrangement links TRBV2 to TRBJ1-3; 7 nucleotides align to TRBD1. The CDR3 totals 13 residues. Germline trimming cut 7 bases from V and 2 bases from J; bases unmatched to any gene: 2. Germline V lookup: CDR1 SNHLY, CDR2 FYNNEI. The CDR3: CASTGQPGNTIYF. The CDR3 region has the DNA TGTGCCAGCACGGGACAGCCTGGAAACACCATATATTTT.

This rearrangement joins TRBV11-2 to TRBJ1-1; D possibly corresponds to TRBD1 (5 bases). Germline CDR1 reads SGHAT; CDR2 reads FQNNGV. CDR3 length equals 12 residues. V was cut by 7 bases and J by 7 bases, with 13 bases left in between. The CDR3 spells CASTPTGGEAFF. The CDR3 coding sequence is TGTGCCAGCACTCCTACGGGGGGTGAAGCTTTCTTT.

The chain has TRBV15 and TRBJ1-1; 9 bases are shared with TRBD1. Germline V gives CDR1 LNHNV, CDR2 YYDKDF (reference sequence). The trim removed 9 bases at V and 7 bases at J, leaving 6 bases unmatched. The CDR3 loop spans 12 amino acids. The CDR3: CATSDRGDEAFF. The CDR3 nucleotides are TGTGCCACTTCGGACAGGGGCGATGAAGCTTTCTTT.

This rearrangement joins TRBV14 to TRBJ2-7, with TRBD1 identical over 7 bases. The length of the CDR3 is 12 residues. The junction had 9 bases not matched to a gene; V was cut back by 5 bases and J by 11 bases. Germline V CDR1 and CDR2: SGHDN, FVKESK. The CDR3 DNA reads TGTGCCAGCAGCTCACAGGGGTTTAATGAGTACTTC. As protein: CASSSQGFNEYF.

This chain uses TRBV5-4 with TRBJ2-1; 8 bases match TRBD2. V shed 3 bases and J 1 base; nucleotides not matched to a gene: 6. This CDR3 has 16 residues. The germline V gene has CDR1 SGHNT and CDR2 YYREEE (reference sequence). CDR3 sequence: CASSYHSGVSYNEQFF. The DNA for the CDR3 is TGTGCCAGCAGCTACCATAGCGGGGTGTCCTACAATGAGCAGTTCTTC.

V and J are TRBV15 and TRBJ1-1; possibly TRBD1 for D (5 bases). Germline-derived CDR1 and CDR2 are LNHNV and YYDKDF (reference sequence). V lost 0 bases, J lost 5 bases, and 34 bases lay in between. This CDR3 comprises 22 residues. Here the CDR3 reads CATSRDRGGGSPSGLTKTEAFF. The CDR3 DNA follows: TGTGCCACCAGCAGAGATCGGGGCGGGGGGAGCCCCTCGGGACTTACAAAGACTGAAGCTTTCTTT.

The CDR3 nucleotides are TGCGCCAGCAGCCAAAAGGACAGGGGGACGAACACTGAAGCTTTCTTT. Its protein is CASSQKDRGTNTEAFF. V usage is TRBV4-1 and J usage is TRBJ1-1, with TRBD1 identical over 10 bases. This CDR3 comprises 16 residues. Germline V gene data show CDR1 as MGHRA and CDR2 as YSYEKL. With V trimmed by 2 bases and J by 1 base, 4 bases remained unmatched.

This clone showed up just once. This rearrangement joins TRBV10-1 to TRBJ2-5; D is possibly TRBD2 (6 bases). V was shortened by 4 bases and J by 4 bases, with 16 bases between the two germline ends. The CDR3 is made up of 15 amino acids. Germline CDR1 and CDR2: WNHNN and SYGVQD (reference sequence). The CDR3 loop is CASSVAGMSGETQYF. Written as DNA, the CDR3 is TGCGCCAGCAGTGTTGCGGGGATGTCGGGAGAGACCCAGTACTTC.

This clone showed up just a few times. The rearrangement uses TRBV15 and TRBJ2-7; TRBD1 agrees at 9 bases. The CDR3 sequence is 17 residues long. Germline loops: CDR1 LNHNV, CDR2 YYDKDF (reference sequence). V dropped 0 bases and J dropped 3; count of bases not matched to a gene: 9. CDR3 in amino acids: CATSRDLGTGTIYEQYF. The CDR3 DNA sequence: TGTGCCACCAGCAGAGATTTGGGGACAGGGACGATCTACGAGCAGTACTTC.

The chain is built from TRBV4-1 and TRBJ1-3; the match to TRBD1 covers 7 bases. This CDR3 region has 15 residues. J was trimmed by 0 bases and V by 3 bases; bases with no gene match: 2. Germline assignment: CDR1 MGHRA and CDR2 YSYEKL. In DNA form, the CDR3 reads TGCGCCAGCAGCCAGGGACAGTTCTCTGGAAACACCATATATTTT. The encoded protein is CASSQGQFSGNTIYF.

The chain has TRBV9 and TRBJ2-1; 11 bases are shared with TRBD1. There are 15 residues in the CDR3. Germline trimming cut 4 bases from V and 5 bases from J; bases unmatched to any gene: 5. Germline V gene sequence: CDR1 SGDLS, CDR2 YYNGEE. The CDR3, as DNA: TGTGCCAGCAGCTCCCGGGACAGGGGGAACAATGAGCAGTTCTTC. Amino acid sequence: CASSSRDRGNNEQFF.

The rearrangement joins TRBV5-1 to TRBJ1-4; 7 bases match TRBD1. The CDR3 length is 15 residues. CDR1 SGHRS and CDR2 YFSETQ come from the germline V gene. The junction had 11 bases not matched to a gene; V was cut back by 4 bases and J by 8 bases. The CDR3 DNA reads as TGCGCCAGCAGCACTTTGGGGACAGCTCGGGAAAAACTGTTTTTT. It yields the protein CASSTLGTAREKLFF.

The gene calls are TRBV5-1 and TRBJ1-6, with TRBD1 as a possible D gene (6 bases). The V end lost 1 base, the J end lost 10 bases, and 12 bases lay between the germline ends. The CDR3 is made up of 14 amino acids. Germline CDR1 and CDR2: SGHRS and YFSETQ. This CDR3 is CASSLSGGSSPLHF. The CDR3, as DNA: TGCGCCAGCAGCTTGAGCGGGGGCTCCTCACCCCTCCACTTT.

The rearrangement links TRBV7-9 to TRBJ2-2; 8 bases line up with TRBD1. This CDR3 has 13 residues. From germline, CDR1 is SEHNR and CDR2 FQNEAQ (reference sequence). With V trimmed by 6 bases and J by 7 bases, 4 bases remained unmatched. CDR3 region: CASRDRADGELFF. The CDR3, as DNA: TGTGCCAGCAGGGACAGGGCTGACGGGGAGCTGTTTTTT.

This chain connects TRBV7-6 to TRBJ2-7; D ambiguous. The CDR3 is 15 amino acids. V shed 2 bases and J shed 5 bases, with 16 bases lying between them. Germline-derived CDR1 and CDR2 are SGHVS and FNYEAQ. The CDR3 loop is CASSLFPTAANEQYF. In DNA, the CDR3 is TGTGCCAGCAGCTTATTCCCCACAGCAGCAAACGAGCAGTACTTC. The full variable domain, its missing parts supplied by reference TRBV7-6 and TRBJ2-7, is GAGVSQSPRYKVTKRGQDVALRCDPISGHVSLYWYRQALGQGPEFLTYFNYEAQQDKSGLPNDRFSAERPEGSISTLTIQRTEQRDSAMYRCASSLFPTAANEQYFGPGTRLTVT.

The chain couples TRBV11-3 to TRBJ1-6, with 7 positions matching TRBD1. Germline V gene sequence: CDR1 SGHNT, CDR2 YENEEA. This CDR3 contains 15 residues. V lost 4 bases, J lost 10 bases, and 10 bases stayed unmatched. CDR3 DNA sequence: TGTGCCAGCAGCTCCGCAGACAGGGAGGACTCACCCCTCCACTTT. This translates into CASSSADREDSPLHF.

The chain has TRBV2 and TRBJ2-3; D ambiguous. Trimming took 2 bases from V and 0 from J, leaving 9 bases between them. CDR3 size: 15 residues. Looked up from germline, CDR1 is SNHLY and CDR2 is FYNNEI. The chain's CDR3 is CASSERITSTDTQYF. CDR3 nucleotides: TGTGCCAGCAGTGAAAGAATTACTAGCACAGATACGCAGTATTTT.

The chain couples TRBV5-6 to TRBJ2-1; TRBD2 is a possible D gene (5 bases). Looked up from germline, CDR1 is SGHDT and CDR2 is YYEEEE. Between the trimmed V and J ends, which lost 4 bases and 0 bases, there was a span of 8 bases. The CDR3 has 14 amino acids. The CDR3 coding sequence is TGTGCCAGCAGCCTGAGCGGCTCCTACAATGAGCAGTTCTTC. Residues: CASSLSGSYNEQFF. The complete variable domain, with remaining parts taken from reference TRBV5-6 and TRBJ2-1, reads DAGVTQSPTHLIKTRGQQVTLRCSPKSGHDTVSWYQQALGQGPQFIFQYYEEEERQRGNFPDRFSGHQFPNYSSELNVNALLLGDSALYLCASSLSGSYNEQFFGPGTRLTVL.

V gene TRBV19 combines with J gene TRBJ1-1; D might be TRBD1 (6 bases). The CDR3 runs 15 residues. V lost 7 bases and J 0 bases, leaving 15 bases between the germline ends. Per the germline V gene, CDR1 is LNHDA and CDR2 is SQIVND (reference sequence). The CDR3 DNA reads TGTGCCAGTAAGGTGGACAGATCAATGAACACTGAAGCTTTCTTT. Its protein product is CASKVDRSMNTEAFF.

V is TRBV18 and J is TRBJ2-5; no definite D call. This CDR3 has 13 residues. V lost 3 bases and J lost 5, with 10 bases in between. Looked up from germline, CDR1 is KGHSH and CDR2 is LQKENI. The CDR3 protein is CASSPVELETQYF. The CDR3 nucleotides read TGTGCCAGCTCACCTGTAGAATTGGAGACCCAGTACTTC.

V and J are TRBV4-3 and TRBJ2-7, with 10 bases lining up with TRBD1. J was trimmed by 5 bases and V by 3 bases; bases with no gene match: 7. There are 15 residues in the CDR3. Germline lookup yields CDR1 LGHNA and CDR2 YSLEER. DNA of the CDR3: TGCGCCAGCAGCCACACCACGACAGGGGGCCACGAGCAGTACTTC. This encodes CASSHTTTGGHEQYF.

The chain links TRBV29-1 to TRBJ2-7, with 8 positions matching TRBD2. The germline V gene has CDR1 SQVTM and CDR2 ANQGSEA. V shed 6 bases, J shed 5 bases, and the junction held 9 bases outside the gene matches. CDR3 size: 13 residues. The DNA of the CDR3 is TGCAGCGTCCGGGAGGGATCCGAACACGAGCAGTACTTC. This sequence encodes CSVREGSEHEQYF.

This clone was detected a few times. This chain uses TRBV10-1 with TRBJ1-1; 8 bases map to TRBD1. Germline CDR1 reads WNHNN; CDR2 reads SYGVQD (reference sequence). The CDR3 length is 15 residues. Trimming at V came to 3 bases and at J to 1 base, leaving 4 bases not matched to a gene. The CDR3 spells CASSESGTGNTEAFF. CDR3 DNA sequence: TGCGCCAGCAGTGAATCCGGGACAGGGAACACTGAAGCTTTCTTT.

The J gene is TRBJ2-2, the V gene TRBV18; D remains ambiguous. The germline gives CDR1 KGHSH, CDR2 LQKENI. This CDR3 comprises 14 residues. Deletions cut 2 bases from V and 1 base from J, with 5 bases between. The CDR3 spells CASSPDMNTGELFF. The CDR3 DNA follows: TGTGCCAGCTCACCAGACATGAACACCGGGGAGCTGTTTTTT.

The V gene is TRBV5-8, the J gene TRBJ2-5; D may be TRBD2 (5 bases). Between the trimmed V and J ends, which lost 4 bases and 5 bases, there was a span of 12 bases. Germline V lookup: CDR1 SGHTS, CDR2 YDEGEE. This CDR3 is built from 13 residues. The CDR3 reads CASSPGLRETQYF. CDR3 nucleotide sequence: TGTGCCAGCAGCCCCGGACTTAGGGAGACCCAGTACTTC.